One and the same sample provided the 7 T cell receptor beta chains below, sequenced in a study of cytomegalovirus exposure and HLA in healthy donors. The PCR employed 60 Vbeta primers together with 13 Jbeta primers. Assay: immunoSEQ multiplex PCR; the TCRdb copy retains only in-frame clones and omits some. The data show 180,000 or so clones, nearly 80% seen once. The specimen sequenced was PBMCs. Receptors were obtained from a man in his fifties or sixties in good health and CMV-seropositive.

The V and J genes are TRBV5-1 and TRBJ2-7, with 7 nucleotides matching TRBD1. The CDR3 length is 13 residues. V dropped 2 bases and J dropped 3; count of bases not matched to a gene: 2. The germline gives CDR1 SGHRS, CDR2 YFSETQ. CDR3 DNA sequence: TGCGCCAGCAGCTTACAGGGGAACTACGAGCAGTACTTC. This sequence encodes CASSLQGNYEQYF.

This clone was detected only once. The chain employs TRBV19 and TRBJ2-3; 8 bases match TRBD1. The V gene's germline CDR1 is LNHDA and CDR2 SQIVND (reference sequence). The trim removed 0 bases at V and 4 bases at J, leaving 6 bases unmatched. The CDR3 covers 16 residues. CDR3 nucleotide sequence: TGTGCCAGTAGTATAGATGCAGGGGGCAGCTCAGATACGCAGTATTTT. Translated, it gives CASSIDAGGSSDTQYF.

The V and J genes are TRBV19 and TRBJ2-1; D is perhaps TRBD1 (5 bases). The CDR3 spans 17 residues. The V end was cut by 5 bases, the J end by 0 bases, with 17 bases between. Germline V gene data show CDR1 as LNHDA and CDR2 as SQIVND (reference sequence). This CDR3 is CASSGRKGSSSYNEQFF. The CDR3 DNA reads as TGTGCCAGTAGTGGACGAAAGGGGTCATCCTCCTACAATGAGCAGTTCTTC.

The CDR3 DNA reads as TGTGCCAGCAGTTTCAGGACAGGGGGCGTTCAGCCCCAGCATTTT. Amino acids: CASSFRTGGVQPQHF. The chain links TRBV6-6 to TRBJ1-5, with 11 bases matching TRBD1. Trimming cost V 4 bases and J 6 bases; bases outside gene matches: 5. This CDR3 region has 15 residues. Per germline, CDR1 MNHNY and CDR2 SVGAGI (reference sequence).

The CDR3 DNA is TGTGCCACCAGCAGAGCCGGGACAGTAAACACCGGGGAGCTGTTTTTT. This encodes CATSRAGTVNTGELFF. The chain recombines TRBV15 with TRBJ2-2; 7 nucleotides agree with TRBD1. After removal of 1 base from V and 2 bases from J, the junction contained 4 bases not matched to a gene. The CDR3 runs to 16 residues. The germline gives CDR1 LNHNV, CDR2 YYDKDF (reference sequence).

The CDR3, as DNA: TGTGCCACCCAACCGGAGCGTTTGGTTGACTACAACTACACCTTC. This gives the protein CATQPERLVDYNYTF. The rearrangement uses TRBV15 and TRBJ1-2; D is ambiguous. The CDR3 sequence is 15 residues long. Trimming removed 8 bases from V and 10 bases from J, with 26 bases in between. CDR1 and CDR2 from the germline V gene are LNHNV and YYDKDF (reference sequence).

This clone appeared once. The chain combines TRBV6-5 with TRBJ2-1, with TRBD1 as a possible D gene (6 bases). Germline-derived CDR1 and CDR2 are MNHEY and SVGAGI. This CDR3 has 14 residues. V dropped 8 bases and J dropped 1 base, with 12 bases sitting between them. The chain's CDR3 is CASRRGGSYNEQFF. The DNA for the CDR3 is TGTGCCAGCCGGCGAGGGGGATCCTACAATGAGCAGTTCTTC.